This paragraph covers one T cell receptor (beta chain) sequence. Its cognate antigen is unknown. Separation from the approximately 720-subject first cohort characterized the 120-subject validation cohort, to which the donors belonged. Libraries were prepared by immunoSEQ multiplex PCR; TCRdb keeps only in-frame clonotypes and omits some of them. The sample shows about 150,000 clones, around nine tenths of them seen only once. The data are from a study of cytomegalovirus exposure and HLA in healthy donors. Regarding the study as a whole: Within the 100 to 150 validation repertoires, first-cohort TCR clusters tended to co-occur, according to a later analysis. Most sequenced TCRs were rare (though some public TCRs occurred in many donors).

Trimming removed 0 bases at V and 3 bases at J, with 9 bases between. The germline gives CDR1 SGDLS, CDR2 YYNGEE. The CDR3 totals 15 residues. The sequence was obtained from a young woman in good health and CMV-seropositive. Sequencing was done on a sample of PBMCs. The chain uses TRBV9 and TRBJ2-2, with D possibly matching TRBD1 (5 bases). CDR3 DNA: TGTGCCAGCAGCGTAGAGGCAGGGTACACCGGGGAGCTGTTTTTT. This codes for CASSVEAGYTGELFF. The whole variable domain, remainder taken from reference TRBV9 and TRBJ2-2, is DSGVTQTPKHLITATGQRVTLRCSPRSGDLSVYWYQQSLDQGLQFLIQYYNGEERAKGNILERFSAQQFPDLHSELNLSSLELGDSALYFCASSVEAGYTGELFFGEGSRLTVL.